This TCR beta chain was sequenced during a study of blood T cell repertoires in COVID-19. For the study at large: Acute and convalescent COVID-19 specimens originated in the United States, Italy and Spain.

Profiled with immunoSEQ multiplex PCR; TCRdb holds only in-frame clones, not every one. Here the sample spans around 250,000 clones, around 85% being singletons. Participants, roughly 18 to 90 years old, spanned approximately 25 US areas. Clinical histories supplied by participants themselves formed the basis of cohort assignment. There are 12 residues in the CDR3. CDR1 and CDR2 from the germline V gene are SGHAT and FQDESV (reference sequence). Trimming shortened V by 4 bases and J by 2 bases, and 4 bases separated the two germline ends. Sample: PBMCs or T cells enriched from blood (not recorded which). The origin of this receptor is a woman in her 50s with acute COVID-19. The chain joins TRBV11-1 to TRBJ2-3; D gene unclear. CDR3 sequence reads: CASSSHTDTQYF. CDR3 coding DNA: TGTGCCAGCAGCTCACACACAGATACGCAGTATTTT.